This T cell receptor beta chain was sequenced for a study of shared clonotypes between healthy human individuals. Study-level results: Specimens sampled were limited to blood, with tissue repertoires likely differing. All-four-donor shared clonotypes had higher generation probabilities than non-shared clonotypes did.

Details on this clone: Antigen: not known.

The germline V gene encodes CDR1 SGHAT and CDR2 FQNNGV. This CDR3 has 16 residues. V trimming: 4 bases; J trimming: 2 bases; junction bases outside the gene matches: 9. Genomic DNA (from each subset) was split evenly across several immunoSEQ plates. Original analysis: Sequence data from immunoSEQ were junction-only and lacked quality scores; consequently, filtering differed. The table came from immunoSEQ multiplex PCR; TCRdb's copy has only in-frame clones and leaves some out. D and trimming were read from the DNA, whereas the V and J calls and clone size are those reported in that table. Among about 580,000 clones listed, 95% to 98% were seen once. The naive CD8 population came from CD45RO-negative cells selected for CCR7, without terminally differentiated effector memory CD45RA+ cells.

This chain joins TRBV11-2 and TRBJ2-3; TRBD2 agrees at 7 bases. The sequenced sample consisted of naive CD8+ T cells sorted from blood. This clonotype was sampled from a man younger than 40 in good health. Here the CDR3 DNA reads TGTGCCAGCAGCTCAAGGTTACGGGAGGCCACAGATACGCAGTATTTT. It encodes CASSSRLREATDTQYF.